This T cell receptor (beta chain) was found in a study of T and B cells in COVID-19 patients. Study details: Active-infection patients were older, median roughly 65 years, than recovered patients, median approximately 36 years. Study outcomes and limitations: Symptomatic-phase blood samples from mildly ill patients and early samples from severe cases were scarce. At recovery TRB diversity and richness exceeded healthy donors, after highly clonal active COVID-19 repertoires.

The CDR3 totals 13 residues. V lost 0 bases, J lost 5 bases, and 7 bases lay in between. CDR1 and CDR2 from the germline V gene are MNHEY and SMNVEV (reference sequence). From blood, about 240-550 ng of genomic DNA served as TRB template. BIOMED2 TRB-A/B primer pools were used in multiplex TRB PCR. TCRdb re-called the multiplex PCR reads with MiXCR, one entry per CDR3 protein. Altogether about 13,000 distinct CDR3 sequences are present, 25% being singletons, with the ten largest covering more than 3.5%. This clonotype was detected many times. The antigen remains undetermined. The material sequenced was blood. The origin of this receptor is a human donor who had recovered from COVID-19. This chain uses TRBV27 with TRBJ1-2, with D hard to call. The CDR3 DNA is TGTGCCAGCAGTTTATCGAAGGGATATGGCTACACCTTC. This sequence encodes CASSLSKGYGYTF.